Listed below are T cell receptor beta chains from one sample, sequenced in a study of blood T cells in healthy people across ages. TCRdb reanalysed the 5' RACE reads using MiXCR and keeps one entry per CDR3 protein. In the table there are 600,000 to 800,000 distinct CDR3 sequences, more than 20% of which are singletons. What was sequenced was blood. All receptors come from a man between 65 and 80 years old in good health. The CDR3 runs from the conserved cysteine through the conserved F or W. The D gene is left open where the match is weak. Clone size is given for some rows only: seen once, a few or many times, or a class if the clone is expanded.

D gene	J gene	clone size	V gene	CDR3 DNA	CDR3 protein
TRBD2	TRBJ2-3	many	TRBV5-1	TGCGCCAGCAGCTGGACTAGCGGGGGCTCAGATACGCAGTATTTT	CASSWTSGGSDTQYF
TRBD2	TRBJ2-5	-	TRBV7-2	TGTGCCAGCAGACCGAACGGGGGGGCCCCAGAGACCCAGTACTTC	CASRPNGGAPETQYF
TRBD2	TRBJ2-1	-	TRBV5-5	TGTGCCAGCAGCTTGATTAGCGGGAGTTCGTACAATGAGCAGTTCTTC	CASSLISGSSYNEQFF
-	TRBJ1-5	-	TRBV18	TGTGCCAGCTCACCGAACAGGCAGGGGAATCAGCCCCAGCATTTT	CASSPNRQGNQPQHF
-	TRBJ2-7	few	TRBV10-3	TGTGCCATCAGTGACAAGGTCTCCTACGAGCAGTACTTC	CAISDKVSYEQYF
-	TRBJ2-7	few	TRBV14	TGTGCCAGCAGCCAATACCACGGTTCAGCCTACGAGCAGTACTTC	CASSQYHGSAYEQYF
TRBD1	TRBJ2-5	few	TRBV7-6	TGTGCCAGCAGCTTAGCGGACAGGGGGCGAGAGACCCAGTACTTC	CASSLADRGRETQYF
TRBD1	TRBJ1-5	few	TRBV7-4	TGTGCCAGCAGCTCAGCCCGGGACAGGGAGATCAATCAGCCCCAGCATTTT	CASSSARDREINQPQHF
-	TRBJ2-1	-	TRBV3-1	TGTGCCAGCAGCAAGGACTGGCGGGGGCAGTTCTTC	CASSKDWRGQFF
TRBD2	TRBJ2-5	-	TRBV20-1	TGCAGTGCTCGACTAGCGGGAGGCGGGGAGCAGTACTTC	CSARLAGGGEQYF
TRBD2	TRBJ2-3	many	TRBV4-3	TGCGCCAGCAGCCCCTGGACTAGCGAAAGCACAGATACGCAGTATTTT	CASSPWTSESTDTQYF
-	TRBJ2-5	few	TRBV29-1	TGCAGCGTTGGTAGTCCTAAAGAGACCCAGTACTTC	CSVGSPKETQYF
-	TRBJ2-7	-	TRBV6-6	TGTGCCAGCAGTTACCTCTCAGGGACCTACGAGCAGTACTTC	CASSYLSGTYEQYF
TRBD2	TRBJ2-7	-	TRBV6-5	TGTGCCAGCAGTTCGGGACTATACTACGAGCAGTACTTC	CASSSGLYYEQYF
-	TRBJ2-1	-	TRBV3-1	TGTGCCAGCAGCCGGAGTAGAGGCAATGAGCAGTTCTTC	CASSRSRGNEQFF
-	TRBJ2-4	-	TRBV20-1	TGCAGTGCTGGACCTCGGGACATTCAGTACTTC	CSAGPRDIQYF
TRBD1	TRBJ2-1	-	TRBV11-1	TGTGCCAGCAGCCCACGGACAGGGCCTGAATCGGGAGCTATCTACAATGAGCAGTTCTTC	CASSPRTGPESGAIYNEQFF
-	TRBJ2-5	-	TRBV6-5	TGTGCCAGCAGTTATTCCCCCCAGTACTTC	CASSYSPQYF
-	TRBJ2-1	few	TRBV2	TGTGCCAGCAGTGAACTCCGGGGCCACAATGAGCAGTTCTTC	CASSELRGHNEQFF
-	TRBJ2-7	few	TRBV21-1	TGTGCCAGCAGCCTGTCTTTAATCTTAAGGACGGATCCCTACGAGCAGTACTTC	CASSLSLILRTDPYEQYF
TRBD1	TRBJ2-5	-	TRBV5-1	TGCGCCAGCAGCTTGGGGGACAGGTCCCAAGAGACCCAGTACTTC	CASSLGDRSQETQYF
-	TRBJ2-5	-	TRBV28	TGTGCCAGCAGTTTACGGGGCGGTCGGACGGGTGAGCAGTACTTC	CASSLRGGRTGEQYF
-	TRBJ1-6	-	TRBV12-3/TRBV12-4	TGTGCCAGCAGTACGCAGGGTCATAATTCACCCCTCCACTTT	CASSTQGHNSPLHF
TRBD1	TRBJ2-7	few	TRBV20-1	TGCAGTGCTAGAGATGTGGGACAGGGGGCCTACGAGCAGTACTTC	CSARDVGQGAYEQYF
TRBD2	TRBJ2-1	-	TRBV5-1	TGCGCCAGCAGCCGGACTAGCGGGACCAATGAGCAGTTCTTC	CASSRTSGTNEQFF
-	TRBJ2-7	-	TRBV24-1	TGTGCCACCCCAAGGTACGAGCAGTACTTC	CATPRYEQYF
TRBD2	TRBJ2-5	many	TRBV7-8	TGTGCCAGCAGCTTAAGCACCGGGGGGGAGCAGTACTTC	CASSLSTGGEQYF
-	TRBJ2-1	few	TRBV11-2	TGTGCCAGCAGCAGGGGGACTACTAGAGGTTTGTACCATGAGCAGTTCTTC	CASSRGTTRGLYHEQFF
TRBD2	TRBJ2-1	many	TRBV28	TGTGCCAGCAGTTTAGTGGGACCTCGGGAGGGTCGGGCTGAGCAGTTCTTC	CASSLVGPREGRAEQFF
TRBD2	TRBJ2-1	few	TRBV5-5	TGTGCCAGCAGCGGGGGACTAGCGTTAAATGAGCAGTTCTTC	CASSGGLALNEQFF
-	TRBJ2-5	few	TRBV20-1	TGCAGTGCTACATACAAGCCGTCAAGAATGGACCAGTACTTC	CSATYKPSRMDQYF
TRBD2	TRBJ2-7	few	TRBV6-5	TGTGCCAGCAGAAAGACTAGCGTAGATTACTACGAGCAGTACTTC	CASRKTSVDYYEQYF
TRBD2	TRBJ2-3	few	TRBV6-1	TGTGCCAGCAGGAGGGAGCGGGGTACGCAGTATTTT	CASRRERGTQYF
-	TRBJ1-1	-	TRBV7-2	TGTGCCAGCAGCTTAGTCCATGTGAACACTGAAGCTTTCTTT	CASSLVHVNTEAFF
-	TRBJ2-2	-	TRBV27	TGTGCCAGCAGTAGGGGGACCAACGCGAACACCGGGGAGCTGTTTTTT	CASSRGTNANTGELFF
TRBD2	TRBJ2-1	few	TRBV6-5	TGTGCCAGCAGCAATAACGCGGGAGTCAATGAGCAGTTCTTC	CASSNNAGVNEQFF
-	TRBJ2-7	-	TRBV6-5	TGTGCCAGCAGTAAGTCCGGGACCCACTACGAGCAGTACTTC	CASSKSGTHYEQYF
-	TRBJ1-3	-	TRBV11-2	TGTGCCAGCAGCTTAGGGTCGGCTGGAAACACCATATATTTT	CASSLGSAGNTIYF
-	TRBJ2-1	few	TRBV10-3	TGTGCCATCAGTGAGTCGGATGAGCAGTTCTTC	CAISESDEQFF
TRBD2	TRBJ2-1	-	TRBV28	TGTGCCAGCAGTGGGGGGGGACTAGCGTCGGATGAGCAGTTCTTC	CASSGGGLASDEQFF